The source of this T cell receptor (beta chain) is a study of T cell responses to AZD1222 COVID-19 vaccine. Study background: The study pooled second doses at about 4 or about 12 weeks. Whole-study findings and limits: White British ancestry dominated among donors, who included more females, and clonal diversity was possibly underestimated. Across spike, vaccine-associated CD4 TCRs were found, dominant at 160-218 and 743-854. The repertoires were collected only after the peak T cell response.

Germline V lookup: CDR1 ENHRY, CDR2 SYGVKD. The CDR3 is 14 amino acids. V lost 2 bases, J lost 5 bases, and 12 bases lay in between. A remark on this clone: Antigen specificity is unknown.

The method was immunoSEQ multiplex PCR; TCRdb's version includes in-frame clones alone and lacks a portion of them. The sample carries some 150,000 clones, 70% to 90% recorded once. The sequence was obtained from an adult in good health. This chain joins TRBV10-3 and TRBJ1-2; D gene unclear. The sample consisted of peripheral blood, taken on day 0 of AZD1222 vaccination. CDR3 loop: CAISETDLNYGYTF. The CDR3, as DNA: TGTGCCATCAGTGAGACGGACCTCAATTATGGCTACACCTTC.